The text below deals with one T cell receptor beta chain. What it binds is unknown. This entry is derived from a study of CD4 T cells in relation to SARS-CoV-2 and coronaviruses. Notes on the study in general: According to naive versus memory sequencing, detected responses are memory recall, not newly primed. No donor gave both pre-pandemic and post-infection samples.

Unexposed donor CD4+ T cells date from about 2011-2018, before the COVID-19 pandemic. Naive and memory CD4+ T cells came from enriched cryopreserved PBMCs. Germline V gene data show CDR1 as LNHDA and CDR2 as SQIVND (reference sequence). V was shortened by 3 bases and J by 3 bases, with 18 bases between the two germline ends. The CDR3 runs 16 residues. Uncultured naive and memory CD4+ T cells supplied DNA for deep TCR-beta sequencing. The data were produced by immunoSEQ multiplex PCR, yet TCRdb's version contains in-frame clones alone and is incomplete. Of approximately 70,000 clones listed, over 90% are singletons.

The sequence came from a human donor in good health. The sequenced material came from naive CD4+ T cells from PBMCs. Regarding subset: naive CD4+ T cells isolated by negative enrichment. The chain links TRBV19 to TRBJ2-7, with D perhaps assigned TRBD1 or TRBD2 (6 bases each). For the CDR3, the DNA is TGTGCCAGTAGTATGGGGGGCGGCGCTCTGGGCTACGAGCAGTACTTC. It is translated as CASSMGGGALGYEQYF.